The T cell receptor (beta chain) described here comes from a study of cytomegalovirus exposure and HLA in healthy donors. The sample holds a few counts of this clone. Its antigen is not known. Study results and caveats: Later work associated 17,000 or so TCR beta sequences with HLA alleles at 0.05 false discovery rate.

CDR3 length equals 13 residues. Germline V gene sequence: CDR1 MNHEY, CDR2 SMNVEV (reference sequence). Deletions cut 5 bases from V and 0 bases from J, with 7 bases between. The PCR used 60 Vbeta and 13 Jbeta primers. The data were produced by immunoSEQ multiplex PCR, yet TCRdb's version contains in-frame clones alone and is incomplete. Among tens of thousands of clones listed, about two thirds were seen once. The TCR was taken from a woman aged 40 to 50 in good health and CMV-seropositive. The chain links TRBV27 to TRBJ1-1; D gene unclear. The sample consisted of PBMCs. The CDR3 nucleotides read TGTGCCAGCAGTGTAATAATGAACACTGAAGCTTTCTTT. It is translated as CASSVIMNTEAFF.